One sample yielded the 6 T cell receptor beta chains listed below, sequenced in a study of T cell repertoires in cytomegalovirus infection. TCRdb recomputed calls from the reads with MiXCR, one row per CDR3 protein. The table lists over 450,000 distinct CDR3 sequences, about 11% of them singletons, with approximately 10% in the top ten. Sequences were obtained from PBMCs. These receptors were taken from a human donor in good health (CMV status not recorded). Some clones in this sample may be carry-over from other donors' samples.

There are many counts of this clonotype. This chain joins TRBV6-2 or TRBV6-3 and TRBJ1-5; 8 nucleotides line up with TRBD1. Trimming took 1 base from V and 0 from J; bases not matched to a gene: 5. The CDR3 is 17 amino acids. The germline CDR1 and CDR2 sequences are MNHEY and SVGEGT. The CDR3 DNA reads TGTGCCAGCAGTTACTTCCTAGGACAGGGTAGCAATCAGCCCCAGCATTTT. Translation: CASSYFLGQGSNQPQHF.

This clonotype was counted between two and nine times. The chain links TRBV19 to TRBJ1-2; 9 nucleotides line up with TRBD1. In germline, CDR1 is LNHDA, CDR2 SQIVND (reference sequence). The CDR3 sequence is 14 residues long. V shed 8 bases, J shed 6 bases, and the junction held 10 bases outside the gene matches. The CDR3 DNA sequence: TGTGCCAGTGGGACAGGGAAGGGGTATGATGGCTACACCTTC. Its protein is CASGTGKGYDGYTF. The entire variable domain, with the rest obtained from reference TRBV19 and TRBJ1-2, is as follows: DGGITQSPKYLFRKEGQNVTLSCEQNLNHDAMYWYRQDPGQGLRLIYYSQIVNDFQKGDIAEGYSVSREKKESFPLTVTSAQKNPTAFYLCASGTGKGYDGYTFGSGTRLTVV.

The chain recombines TRBV6-5 with TRBJ2-1; 8 bases match TRBD1. The length of the CDR3 is 15 residues. Unmatched junction bases numbered 11, after V lost 6 bases and J lost 7 bases. CDR1 and CDR2 (germline): MNHEY, SVGAGI. Here the CDR3 reads CASRATGAGWNEQFF. CDR3 coding DNA: TGTGCCAGCAGGGCGACAGGGGCCGGTTGGAATGAGCAGTTCTTC.

As regards this clonotype: A much larger clone differs from this one at a single base, so this may be a read error. The chain recombines TRBV7-2 with TRBJ1-1; weak D call: TRBD1 (5 bases). This CDR3 contains 15 residues. Germline V gene lookup returns CDR1 SGHTA and CDR2 FQGNSA. Written as DNA, the CDR3 is TGTGCCGGCAGCTTATTGGGACTCGCAGACACTGAAGCTTTCTTT. Protein product: CAGSLLGLADTEAFF.

This clonotype was observed many times. The V and J genes are TRBV19 and TRBJ1-5; the match to TRBD1 covers 7 bases. V dropped 8 bases and J dropped 5; count of bases not matched to a gene: 15. Germline V gene data show CDR1 as LNHDA and CDR2 as SQIVND (reference sequence). The CDR3 is 16 amino acids. CDR3 DNA: TGTGCCAGTCCCCCTGGACAGGCCCCGGGACATCAGCCCCAGCATTTT. Protein product: CASPPGQAPGHQPQHF. Using reference TRBV19 and TRBJ1-5 for the parts outside the CDR3, the full variable domain is DGGITQSPKYLFRKEGQNVTLSCEQNLNHDAMYWYRQDPGQGLRLIYYSQIVNDFQKGDIAEGYSVSREKKESFPLTVTSAQKNPTAFYLCASPPGQAPGHQPQHFGDGTRLSIL.

This clonotype was detected only a few times. The rearrangement uses TRBV3-1 and TRBJ2-1, with D unclear. The CDR3 is 14 amino acids. The V and J ends lost 4 bases and 4 bases respectively, with 11 bases between them. Germline V CDR1 and CDR2: LGHDT, YNNKEL (reference sequence). In nucleotides, the CDR3 is TGTGCCAGCAGCCGTAAGATGGGATACAATGAGCAGTTCTTC. The encoded protein is CASSRKMGYNEQFF.